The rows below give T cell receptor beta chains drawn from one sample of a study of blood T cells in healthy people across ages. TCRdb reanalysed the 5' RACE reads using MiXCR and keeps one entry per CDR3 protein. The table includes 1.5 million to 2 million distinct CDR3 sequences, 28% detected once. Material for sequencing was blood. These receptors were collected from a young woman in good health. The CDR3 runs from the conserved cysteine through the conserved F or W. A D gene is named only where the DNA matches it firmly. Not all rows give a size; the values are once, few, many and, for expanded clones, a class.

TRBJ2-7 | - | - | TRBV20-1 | CSAREGRECEQYF | TGCAGTGCTAGAGAGGGCAGGGAATGCGAGCAGTACTTC
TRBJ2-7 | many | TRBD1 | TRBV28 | CASRTQGQGTYEQYF | TGTGCCAGCAGAACCCAGGGACAGGGAACCTACGAGCAGTACTTC
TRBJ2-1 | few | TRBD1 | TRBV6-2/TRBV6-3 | CASRPQGAYNEQFF | TGTGCCAGCAGACCTCAGGGGGCGTACAATGAGCAGTTCTTC
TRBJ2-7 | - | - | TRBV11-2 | CASSVLTGMNTGEQYF | TGTGCCAGCAGCGTCCTAACAGGAATGAACACCGGGGAGCAGTACTTC
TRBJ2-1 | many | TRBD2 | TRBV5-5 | CASSLRTSGEGEQFF | TGTGCCAGCAGCTTGAGGACTAGCGGGGAAGGTGAGCAGTTCTTC
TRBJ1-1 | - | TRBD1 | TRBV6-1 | CTSSEGQGDTEAFF | TGTACCAGCAGTGAAGGGCAGGGGGACACTGAAGCTTTCTTT
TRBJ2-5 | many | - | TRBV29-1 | CSASTGLGETQYF | TGCAGCGCATCAACAGGGCTTGGAGAGACCCAGTACTTC
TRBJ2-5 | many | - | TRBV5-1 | CASSQTSSSAQGTQYF | TGCGCCAGCAGCCAGACGTCCTCATCCGCCCAGGGGACCCAGTACTTC
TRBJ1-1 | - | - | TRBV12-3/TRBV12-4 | CASSLDLGRINTEAFF | TGTGCCAGCAGTTTGGACCTCGGACGGATTAACACTGAAGCTTTCTTT
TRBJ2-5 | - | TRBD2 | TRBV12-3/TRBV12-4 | CASSPSGGARETQYF | TGTGCCAGCAGTCCCAGCGGGGGGGCACGAGAGACCCAGTACTTC
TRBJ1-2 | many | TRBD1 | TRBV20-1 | CSATTGLGYGYTF | TGCAGTGCCACGACAGGGTTGGGCTATGGCTACACCTTC
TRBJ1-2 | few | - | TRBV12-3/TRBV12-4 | CASSLGVGIRYGYTF | TGTGCCAGCAGTTTAGGAGTAGGGATCCGCTATGGCTACACCTTC
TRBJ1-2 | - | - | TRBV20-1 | CSAKNGYGYTF | TGCAGTGCTAAGAATGGCTATGGCTACACCTTC
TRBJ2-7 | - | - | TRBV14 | CASSLSDGSYEQYF | TGTGCCAGCAGCCTTTCAGACGGTTCCTACGAGCAGTACTTC
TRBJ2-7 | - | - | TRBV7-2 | CASSTGRPTYEQYF | TGTGCCAGCAGCACAGGACGGCCGACCTACGAGCAGTACTTC
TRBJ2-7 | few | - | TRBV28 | CANSFSGVGQYF | TGTGCCAACAGTTTCTCTGGAGTAGGGCAGTACTTC
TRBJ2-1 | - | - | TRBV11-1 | CASSPSETQFF | TGTGCCAGCAGCCCCTCAGAGACCCAGTTCTTC
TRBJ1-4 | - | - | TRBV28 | CASSTRTSEKLFF | TGTGCCAGCAGTACAAGGACCAGCGAAAAACTGTTTTTT
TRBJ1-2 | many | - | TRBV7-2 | CASSLAAGILFNYGYTF | TGTGCCAGCAGCTTAGCTGCGGGGATTTTGTTTAACTATGGCTACACCTTC
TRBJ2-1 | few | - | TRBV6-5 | CASSYGRAGAAQHYNEQFF | TGTGCCAGCAGTTACGGACGTGCCGGGGCAGCCCAGCACTACAATGAGCAGTTCTTC
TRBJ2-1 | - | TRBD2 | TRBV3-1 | CASSQDRAGGLNNEQFF | TGTGCCAGCAGCCAAGATCGGGCGGGGGGACTTAACAATGAGCAGTTCTTC
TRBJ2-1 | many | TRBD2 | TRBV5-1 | CASSLAGRGEQFF | TGCGCCAGCAGCTTGGCCGGGAGGGGGGAGCAGTTCTTC
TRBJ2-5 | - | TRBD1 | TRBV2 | CASTEDRGPETQYF | TGTGCCAGCACGGAGGACAGGGGTCCGGAGACCCAGTACTTC
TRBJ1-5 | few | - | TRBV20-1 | CSARDSTGPNQPQHF | TGCAGTGCTAGAGATTCAACGGGCCCCAATCAGCCCCAGCATTTT
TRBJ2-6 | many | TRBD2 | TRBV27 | CASRPSGGAVGGANVLTF | TGTGCCAGCAGGCCTAGCGGGGGGGCCGTAGGTGGGGCCAACGTCCTGACTTTC
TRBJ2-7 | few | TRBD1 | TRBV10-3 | CAVRGTGDEQYF | TGTGCCGTCAGAGGGACAGGGGACGAGCAGTACTTC
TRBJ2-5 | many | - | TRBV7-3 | CASSYQGGEETQYF | TGTGCCAGCAGCTACCAGGGGGGCGAAGAGACCCAGTACTTC
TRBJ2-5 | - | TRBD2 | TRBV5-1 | CASSLAYSAGDQETQYF | TGCGCCAGCAGCTTGGCCTATAGCGCGGGAGACCAAGAGACCCAGTACTTC
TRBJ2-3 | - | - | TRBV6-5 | CASSYRVESTDTQYF | TGTGCCAGCAGTTACAGGGTAGAGTCGACAGATACGCAGTATTTT
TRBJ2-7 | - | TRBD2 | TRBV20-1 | CSASSGTAYEQYF | TGCAGTGCTTCCAGCGGGACCGCCTACGAGCAGTACTTC
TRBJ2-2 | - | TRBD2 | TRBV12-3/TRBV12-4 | CASSSSRGLAGGGTGELFF | TGTGCCAGCAGTTCCTCCCGGGGACTAGCGGGAGGCGGGACCGGGGAGCTGTTTTTT
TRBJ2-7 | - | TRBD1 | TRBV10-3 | CAITGQGGYEQYF | TGTGCCATCACGGGACAGGGTGGCTACGAGCAGTACTTC
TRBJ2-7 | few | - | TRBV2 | CASGFQGNKEQYF | TGTGCCAGCGGCTTCCAGGGGAATAAGGAGCAGTACTTC
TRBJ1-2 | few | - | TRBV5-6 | CASSLGTDPYGYTF | TGTGCCAGCAGCTTGGGGACAGATCCCTATGGCTACACCTTC
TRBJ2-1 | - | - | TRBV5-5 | CASSFGWEYSSYNEQFF | TGTGCCAGCAGCTTTGGGTGGGAATATAGCTCCTACAATGAGCAGTTCTTC
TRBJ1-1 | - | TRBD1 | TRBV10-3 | CAISEGGRGRLSSTEAFF | TGTGCCATCAGTGAGGGGGGAAGGGGGCGTTTATCTTCGACTGAAGCTTTCTTT
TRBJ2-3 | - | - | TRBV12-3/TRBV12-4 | CASTLSLAQTDTQYF | TGTGCCAGCACCCTCTCCCTAGCGCAGACAGATACGCAGTATTTT
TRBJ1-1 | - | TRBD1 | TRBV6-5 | CASSNGQGQNTEAFF | TGTGCCAGCAGTAACGGACAGGGACAGAACACTGAAGCTTTCTTT
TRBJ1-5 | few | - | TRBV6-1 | CASSETGTIRDQPQHF | TGTGCCAGCAGTGAGACCGGGACCATTAGAGATCAGCCCCAGCATTTT
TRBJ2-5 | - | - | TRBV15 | CATSGEETQYF | TGTGCCACCAGCGGGGAAGAGACCCAGTACTTC
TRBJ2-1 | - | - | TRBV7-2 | CASSLARVGGNEQFF | TGTGCCAGCAGCTTAGCGCGGGTAGGGGGCAATGAGCAGTTCTTC
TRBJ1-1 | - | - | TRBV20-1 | CSARDYQNMNTEAFF | TGCAGTGCTCGAGACTACCAAAACATGAACACTGAAGCTTTCTTT
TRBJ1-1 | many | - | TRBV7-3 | CASSSYGSGAAFF | TGTGCCAGCAGCTCATACGGTTCGGGGGCAGCTTTCTTT
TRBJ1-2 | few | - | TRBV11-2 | CASSFVGDGKGYTF | TGTGCCAGCAGCTTCGTAGGGGATGGGAAAGGCTACACCTTC
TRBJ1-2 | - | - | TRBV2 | CASSEEGRAEYGYTF | TGTGCCAGCAGTGAAGAGGGGAGGGCAGAATATGGCTACACCTTC
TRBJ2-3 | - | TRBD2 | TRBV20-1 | CSARGRPGTSGRTTTDTQYF | TGCAGTGCTAGAGGACGTCCCGGGACTAGCGGGAGGACTACCACAGATACGCAGTATTTT
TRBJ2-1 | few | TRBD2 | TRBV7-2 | CASSFEPRLAGGNEQFF | TGTGCCAGCAGCTTCGAACCCAGGCTAGCGGGCGGAAATGAGCAGTTCTTC
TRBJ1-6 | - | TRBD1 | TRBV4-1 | CASSQALTGDIGNSPLHF | TGCGCCAGCAGCCAAGCACTGACAGGGGATATCGGGAATTCACCCCTCCACTTT
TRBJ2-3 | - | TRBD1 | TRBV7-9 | CASSPSGTGSDTQYF | TGTGCCAGCAGCCCCTCCGGGACAGGGTCAGATACGCAGTATTTT
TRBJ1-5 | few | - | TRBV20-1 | CSANQFRRQQVNQPQHF | TGCAGTGCTAACCAATTCCGCCGACAGCAGGTCAATCAGCCCCAGCATTTT
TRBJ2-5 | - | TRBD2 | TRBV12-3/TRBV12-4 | CASRLAGGTETQYF | TGTGCCAGCAGGTTGGCGGGGGGAACAGAGACCCAGTACTTC
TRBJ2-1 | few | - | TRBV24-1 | CATSDPQASSYNEQFF | TGTGCCACCAGTGACCCTCAGGCGAGCTCCTACAATGAGCAGTTCTTC
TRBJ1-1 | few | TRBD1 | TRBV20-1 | CSARSPDRFDTEAFF | TGCAGTGCTAGATCCCCGGACAGGTTTGATACTGAAGCTTTCTTT
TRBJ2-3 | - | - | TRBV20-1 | CSATGSSTDTQYF | TGCAGTGCCACGGGGAGTAGCACAGATACGCAGTATTTT
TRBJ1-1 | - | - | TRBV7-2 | CASNLQGVNTEAFF | TGTGCCAGCAACCTACAGGGAGTGAACACTGAAGCTTTCTTT
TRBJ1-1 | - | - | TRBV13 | CASSQTGTVTEAFF | TGTGCCAGCAGCCAAACCGGGACGGTTACTGAAGCTTTCTTT
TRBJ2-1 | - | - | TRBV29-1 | CSVGAGHEQFF | TGCAGCGTGGGGGCGGGGCATGAGCAGTTCTTC
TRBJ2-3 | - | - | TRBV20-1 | CSARKQGRNLDTQYF | TGCAGTGCACGGAAACAGGGCCGCAATCTAGATACGCAGTATTTT
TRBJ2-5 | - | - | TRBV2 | CASSGNRGRGETQYF | TGTGCCAGCAGTGGAAACCGGGGGCGCGGGGAGACCCAGTACTTC
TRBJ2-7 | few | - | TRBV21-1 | CASSPSDAEQYF | TGTGCCAGCAGCCCCTCGGACGCGGAGCAGTACTTC